This TCR delta chain emerged from a study of gamma-delta chains in newborns, infants, children (dated by TCRdb to between 2019 and 2020). For the study in its entirety: According to the title of the study, polyclonal expansion of innate gammadelta T cells immediately after birth is driven by microbial exposure. How innate gammadelta T cell populations in human newborns were shaped by microbial exposure immediately after birth was investigated in the study.

Sequencing instrument: Illumina MiSeq. TCRdb processed the public reads again with the CATT caller, after which rows with matching DNA were combined. The sample has approximately 11,000 delta-chain clones on record, less than 4.5% of them singletons. Jointly, the top ten make up approximately 8.9% of the sample. At the junction V is shortened by 0 bases and J by 3 bases; bases outside the gene matches: 15. CDR1 TSWWSYY and CDR2 QGS are derived from the germline V gene. CDR3 length: 20 amino acids, cysteine to phenylalanine. Only the CDR3 portion is preserved as DNA: 60 bases, with reading frame beginning at the first base. This clone came up a few times. No cognate antigen has been identified for it. No quality values exist for individual bases; no much larger clone is one base distant.

The chain uses TRDV1 and TRDJ1; 11 central bases correspond to TRDD3. The source material was blood. The receptor was isolated from a child who was a newborn, infant or young child, either healthy, febrile or measles-vaccinated (not recorded which). The CDR3 protein is CALGELTSLGDRGYADKLIF. The DNA reads TGTGCTCTTGGGGAACTAACTTCACTGGGGGATAGGGGGTACGCCGATAAACTCATCTTT.